Presented here are 9 T cell receptor beta chains from one specimen sequenced in a study of T-cell reconstitution after alpha-beta-depleted transplantation in children. A TCRbeta library incorporating unique molecular identifiers was prepared. TCRdb reprocessed the PCR reads via MiXCR and lists one record per CDR3 protein. The table lists roughly 500,000 distinct CDR3 sequences, around 17% of them singletons. Sequences were derived from PBMCs from the stem cell graft donor, sampled from the stem cell graft. The receptor source for this set is a human donor who donated a stem cell graft to a child with acute lymphoblastic leukemia.

The rearrangement uses TRBV30 and TRBJ1-5; D unclear. The germline V gene has CDR1 GTSNPN and CDR2 SVGIG (reference sequence). The CDR3 has 12 amino acids. Trimming cost V 0 bases and J 6 bases, with 6 bases left between them. This CDR3 is CAWSVRGQPQHF. The CDR3 coding sequence is TGTGCCTGGAGTGTACGGGGTCAGCCCCAGCATTTT.

The V and J genes are TRBV20-1 and TRBJ1-1; no clear D. Germline values: CDR1 DFQATT, CDR2 SNEGSKA (reference sequence). This CDR3 region has 13 residues. The V gene lost 2 bases and the J gene lost 7 bases, with 14 bases spanning the gap. CDR3 sequence (DNA): TGCAGTGCTAGAATGCGGGTACGGGGTGAAGCTTTCTTT. It yields the protein CSARMRVRGEAFF.

Comments on this clonotype: One end of the junction varies from germline; a read error may be responsible. The chain couples TRBV20-1 to TRBJ2-1, with 10 bases matching TRBD1. The germline V gene has CDR1 DFQATT and CDR2 SNEGSKA (reference sequence). This CDR3 has 16 amino acids. The CDR3 sequence is CIARDLGQGIWNEQFF. The CDR3 DNA reads TGCATTGCTAGAGATTTGGGACAGGGGATCTGGAATGAGCAGTTCTTC.

This rearrangement joins TRBV5-1 to TRBJ1-1; tentative D call: TRBD1 (6 bases). CDR1 and CDR2 from the germline V gene are SGHRS and YFSETQ. This CDR3 spans 15 amino acids. Trimming cost V 4 bases and J 1 base, with 14 bases left between them. Here the CDR3 reads CASSGAAGANTEAFF. The CDR3 nucleotides read TGCGCCAGCAGCGGAGCCGCAGGGGCGAACACTGAAGCTTTCTTT.

This clonotype was seen more than once but under ten times. The DNA of the CDR3 is TGTGCCAGCAGCTCGACAGATCCAGGCGCTAATGAAAAACTGTTTTTT. The encoded protein is CASSSTDPGANEKLFF. This rearrangement joins TRBV5-5 to TRBJ1-4; TRBD1 might be the D (5 bases). Trimming removed 3 bases at V and 3 bases at J, with 15 bases between. Germline CDR1 and CDR2: SGHKS and YYEKEE (reference sequence). The CDR3 is 16 residues long.

The chain carries TRBV29-1 and TRBJ2-3, with a weak D call TRBD2 (6 bases). Per germline, CDR1 SQVTM and CDR2 ANQGSEA. The ends were cut back, 8 bases at V and 2 bases at J, with 14 bases in the middle. The CDR3 sequence is 13 residues long. The CDR3 is CSHPSVHTDTQYF. DNA of the CDR3: TGCAGCCATCCTAGCGTCCACACAGATACGCAGTATTTT.

The chain employs TRBV3-1 and TRBJ2-5; 8 bases map to TRBD2. The V and J ends lost 9 bases and 2 bases, in that order; junction bases with no gene match: 11. There are 15 residues in the CDR3. CDR1 and CDR2 from the germline V gene are LGHDT and YNNKEL (reference sequence). The CDR3 bases are TGTGCCAGTCGGCCTGATATAGCGGGGCAAGAGACCCAGTACTTC. Its translation: CASRPDIAGQETQYF.

This clonotype was counted ten times or more. The chain is built from TRBV6-5 and TRBJ2-1, with TRBD1 matching 8 bases. V was clipped by 0 bases and J by 8 bases; unmatched bases: 12. This CDR3 contains 17 residues. The germline CDR1 and CDR2 sequences are MNHEY and SVGAGI. The CDR3 sequence: CASSYSMWTGKKDEQFF. In nucleotides, the CDR3 is TGTGCCAGCAGTTACTCGATGTGGACAGGGAAGAAGGATGAGCAGTTCTTC.

J is TRBJ2-3 and V is TRBV29-1; D is undetermined. The CDR3 is 13 amino acids. The V gene's germline CDR1 is SQVTM and CDR2 ANQGSEA. V was shortened by 6 bases and J by 2 bases, with 12 bases between the two germline ends. The CDR3 bases are TGCAGCGTAAGGCCGGGTAACACAGATACGCAGTATTTT. It yields the protein CSVRPGNTDTQYF.